Each of the 18 T cell receptor beta chains below was sequenced from the same sample in a study of cytomegalovirus exposure and HLA in healthy donors. Amplification used 60 Vbeta primers and 13 Jbeta primers. The assay was immunoSEQ multiplex PCR, and TCRdb's table has in-frame clones only and misses some. The sample records about 210,000 clones, 78% being singletons. The sample taken for sequencing was PBMCs. Source of these receptors: a young woman in good health and CMV-seropositive.

The gene calls are TRBV28 and TRBJ2-5, with 8 bases lining up with TRBD2. This CDR3 comprises 14 residues. Trimming removed 3 bases from V and 5 bases from J; junction bases left unmatched: 5. Germline CDR1 and CDR2: MDHEN and SYDVKM. The CDR3 DNA follows: TGTGCCAGCAGTTTTGGGACTAGGAGGGAGACCCAGTACTTC. This translates into CASSFGTRRETQYF.

The chain has TRBV13 and TRBJ2-5, with 12 bases lining up with TRBD1. Germline V gives CDR1 PRHDT, CDR2 FYEKMQ (reference sequence). V lost 3 bases, J lost 7 bases, and 9 bases stayed unmatched. This CDR3 spans 16 amino acids. The CDR3 here is CASSFSGTGGRGTQYF. CDR3 coding DNA: TGTGCCAGCAGCTTTTCCGGGACAGGGGGCCGGGGGACCCAGTACTTC.

This clone was picked up one time. The genes are TRBV28 and TRBJ1-4, with D uncertain. The ends were cut back, 3 bases at V and 8 bases at J, with 13 bases in the middle. CDR1 and CDR2 from the germline V gene are MDHEN and SYDVKM. This CDR3 has 14 amino acids. This CDR3 is CASSFTRTREKLFF. The CDR3 DNA reads TGTGCCAGCAGTTTCACACGTACCAGAGAAAAACTGTTTTTT.

V gene TRBV2 combines with J gene TRBJ2-3; D is unclear. This CDR3 is 11 amino acids long. Germline CDR1 is SNHLY and CDR2 is FYNNEI. Deletions cut 8 bases from V and 4 bases from J, with 7 bases between. The DNA for the CDR3 is TGTGCCAGCCTCCAGGCAGATACGCAGTATTTT. Amino acid sequence: CASLQADTQYF.

The chain is built from TRBV28 and TRBJ1-1; maybe TRBD1 (5 bases). Per the germline V gene, CDR1 is MDHEN and CDR2 is SYDVKM. V was clipped by 7 bases and J by 1 base, with 10 bases between them. This CDR3 region has 13 residues. CDR3 sequence (DNA): TGTGCCAGCACCAGGGTGAGGAACACTGAAGCTTTCTTT. It encodes CASTRVRNTEAFF. The variable domain in full, with the rest retrieved from reference TRBV28 and TRBJ1-1, is DVKVTQSSRYLVKRTGEKVFLECVQDMDHENMFWYRQDPGLGLRLIYFSYDVKMKEKGDIPEGYSVSREKKERFSLILESASTNQTSMYLCASTRVRNTEAFFGQGTRLTVV.

The chain couples TRBV7-3 to TRBJ1-2; possibly TRBD1 for D (6 bases). This CDR3 has 14 amino acids. Trimming took 1 base from V and 3 from J, leaving 9 bases between them. The germline gives CDR1 SGHTA, CDR2 FQGTGA. As DNA, the CDR3 is TGTGCCAGCAGCTTAAACCCAGGGGACTATGGCTACACCTTC. This translates into CASSLNPGDYGYTF.

The genes are TRBV4-3 and TRBJ2-2; 8 bases match TRBD2. Germline CDR1 and CDR2: LGHNA and YSLEER. This CDR3 has 16 amino acids. V dropped 0 bases and J dropped 6; count of bases not matched to a gene: 6. This CDR3 is CASSQDTGGLAGELFF. CDR3 DNA: TGCGCCAGCAGCCAAGATACGGGAGGGCTCGCCGGGGAGCTGTTTTTT.

The chain uses TRBV29-1 and TRBJ1-1; D possibly corresponds to TRBD1 (6 bases). CDR1 is SQVTM, CDR2 ANQGSEA, per germline. The CDR3 is 13 amino acids. V shed 6 bases and J shed 0 bases, with 11 bases lying between them. The CDR3 loop reads CSVRQVMNTEAFF. The CDR3 coding sequence is TGCAGCGTGAGACAGGTCATGAACACTGAAGCTTTCTTT.

The chain is built from TRBV2 and TRBJ1-5; TRBD1 aligns across 9 bases. The CDR3 consists of 14 residues. Germline trimming cut 5 bases from V and 4 bases from J; bases unmatched to any gene: 3. CDR1 is SNHLY and CDR2 is FYNNEI in the germline V gene. The CDR3 nucleotides read TGTGCCAGCAGTCTACAGGGGGCGAATCAGCCCCAGCATTTT. This codes for CASSLQGANQPQHF.

The chain carries TRBV18 and TRBJ1-1; tentatively, D is TRBD1 (5 bases). The V end was cut by 2 bases, the J end by 7 bases, with 11 bases between. Per the germline V gene, CDR1 is KGHSH and CDR2 is LQKENI. The CDR3 runs to 13 residues. Here the CDR3 reads CASSPGKGIEAFF. In DNA, the CDR3 is TGTGCCAGCTCACCAGGAAAGGGGATTGAAGCTTTCTTT.

This sequence joins TRBV6-1 and TRBJ2-1, with D unresolved. Germline V gene data show CDR1 as MNHNS and CDR2 as SASEGT. The ends were cut back, 3 bases at V and 3 bases at J, with 18 bases in the middle. The CDR3 length is 17 residues. The CDR3: CASSDPPSRSDYNEQFF. CDR3 bases: TGTGCCAGCAGTGACCCTCCAAGCCGGAGTGACTACAATGAGCAGTTCTTC.

The chain uses TRBV11-1 and TRBJ2-3; TRBD2 agrees at 10 bases. CDR3 size: 15 residues. Germline V gives CDR1 SGHAT, CDR2 FQDESV (reference sequence). J lost 5 bases, V lost 5 bases, and 7 bases had no gene match. The CDR3 loop is CASSLSGRAIDTQYF. DNA of the CDR3: TGTGCCAGCAGCCTCAGCGGGAGGGCGATAGATACGCAGTATTTT.

The V gene is TRBV5-1, the J gene TRBJ1-4, with TRBD1 matching over 7 bases. Unmatched junction bases numbered 10, after V lost 0 bases and J lost 5 bases. The V gene's germline CDR1 is SGHRS and CDR2 YFSETQ. The CDR3 extends over 17 amino acids. For the CDR3, the DNA is TGCGCCAGCAGCTTGGCCGGGGGGGGACAGCAGAATGAAAAACTGTTTTTT. Translated: CASSLAGGGQQNEKLFF.

The chain links TRBV4-1 to TRBJ1-2, with D perhaps matching TRBD1 (6 bases). In germline, CDR1 is MGHRA, CDR2 YSYEKL. V was cut by 3 bases and J by 3 bases, with 11 bases left in between. CDR3 length: 14 amino acids. CDR3 amino acids: CASSHQQGDYGYTF. The CDR3 DNA reads TGCGCCAGCAGCCACCAACAGGGTGACTATGGCTACACCTTC.

CDR3 coding DNA: TGTGCCAGCAGTTACTCGCGGGGGGTCGCGCGGGTAGAGCAGTTCTTC. Encoded protein: CASSYSRGVARVEQFF. The chain recombines TRBV6-5 with TRBJ2-1, with 8 bases lining up with TRBD2. J lost 10 bases, V lost 0 bases, and 11 bases had no gene match. The CDR3 consists of 16 residues. The germline V gene encodes CDR1 MNHEY and CDR2 SVGAGI.

The CDR3 region has the DNA TGTGCCAGCAACACTAACATAGGGGACAGCAATGAGCAGTTCTTC. As protein: CASNTNIGDSNEQFF. V usage is TRBV5-5 and J usage is TRBJ2-1, with 7 bases fitting TRBD1. The CDR3 covers 15 residues. The trim removed 6 bases at V and 6 bases at J, leaving 12 bases unmatched. CDR1 and CDR2 from the germline V gene are SGHKS and YYEKEE (reference sequence).

The chain has TRBV5-4 and TRBJ2-1, with D possibly matching TRBD1 (5 bases). Germline values: CDR1 SGHNT, CDR2 YYREEE (reference sequence). The CDR3 is 12 amino acids. V lost 3 bases, J lost 6 bases, and 7 bases lay in between. This CDR3 reads CASSSTGNEQFF. CDR3 nucleotides: TGTGCCAGCAGCTCTACAGGCAATGAGCAGTTCTTC.

The chain employs TRBV7-9 and TRBJ2-5; a possible D gene is TRBD2 (6 bases). Near its end, the DNA agrees better with TRBJ2-7, so the J call may be wrong. The germline V gene encodes CDR1 SEHNR and CDR2 FQNEAQ (reference sequence). The CDR3 is made up of 15 amino acids. The CDR3 reads CASSLSPSARYEQYF. The CDR3 DNA reads as TGTGCCAGCAGCTTAAGCCCTAGCGCCCGCTACGAGCAGTACTTC.